Listed here are 3 T cell receptor beta chains from one sample, sequenced in a study of PD-L1 blockade in urothelial cancer. TCRdb's copy holds only in-frame clones and misses some; the assay was immunoSEQ multiplex PCR. In the table there are around 30,000 clones, around 84% of which are singletons. The source material was PBMCs, sampled around atezolizumab (anti-PD-L1) treatment. The receptors shown here come from a man aged 55-75 years with urothelial cancer.

V is TRBV7-9 and J is TRBJ2-1, with TRBD2 identical over 7 bases. The V gene's germline CDR1 is SEHNR and CDR2 FQNEAQ (reference sequence). Trimming took 5 bases from V and 7 from J; bases not matched to a gene: 8. The CDR3 runs 14 residues. This CDR3 is CASSPGLVWNEQFF. In DNA, the CDR3 is TGTGCCAGCAGCCCAGGACTAGTTTGGAATGAGCAGTTCTTC.

This chain uses TRBV2 with TRBJ1-2, with TRBD1 as a possible D gene (6 bases). From germline, CDR1 is SNHLY and CDR2 FYNNEI. V was trimmed by 6 bases and J by 7 bases, leaving 15 bases between them. The CDR3 spans 13 residues. CDR3 in DNA: TGTGCCAGCAGACGGACGGTAGGGGGTGGCTACACCTTC. Protein product: CASRRTVGGGYTF.

The genes are TRBV7-2 and TRBJ2-1; tentative D call: TRBD2 (6 bases). Trimming stripped 4 bases from V and 5 bases from J, with 12 bases between. The germline gives CDR1 SGHTA, CDR2 FQGNSA. The CDR3 is 14 residues long. Here the CDR3 reads CASSYRWGDNEQFF. As DNA, the CDR3 is TGTGCCAGCAGCTATAGATGGGGGGACAATGAGCAGTTCTTC.